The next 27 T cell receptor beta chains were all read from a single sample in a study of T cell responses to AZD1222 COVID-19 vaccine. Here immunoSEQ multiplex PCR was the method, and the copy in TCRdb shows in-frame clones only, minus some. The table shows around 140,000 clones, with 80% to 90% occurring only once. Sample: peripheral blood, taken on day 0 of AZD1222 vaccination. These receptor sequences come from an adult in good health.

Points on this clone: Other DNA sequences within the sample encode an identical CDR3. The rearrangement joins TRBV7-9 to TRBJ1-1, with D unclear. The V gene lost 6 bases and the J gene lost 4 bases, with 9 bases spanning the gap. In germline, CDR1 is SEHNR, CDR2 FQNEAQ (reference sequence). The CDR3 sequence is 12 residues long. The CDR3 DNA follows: TGTGCCAGCAGTCTGTGGGGCACTGAAGCTTTCTTT. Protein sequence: CASSLWGTEAFF.

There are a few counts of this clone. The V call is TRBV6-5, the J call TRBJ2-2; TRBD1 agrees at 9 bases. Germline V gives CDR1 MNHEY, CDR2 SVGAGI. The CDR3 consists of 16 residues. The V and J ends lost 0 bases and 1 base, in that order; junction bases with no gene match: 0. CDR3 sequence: CASSYSGQGNTGELFF. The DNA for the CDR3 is TGTGCCAGCAGTTACTCGGGACAGGGGAACACCGGGGAGCTGTTTTTT.

In DNA form, the CDR3 reads TGTGCCAGCAGCCCGGTGCACTATGGCTACACCTTC. Amino acids: CASSPVHYGYTF. The chain employs TRBV7-2 and TRBJ1-2; D gene ambiguous. The ends were cut back, 5 bases at V and 3 bases at J, with 7 bases in the middle. The CDR3 is 12 residues long. CDR1 SGHTA and CDR2 FQGNSA come from the germline V gene.

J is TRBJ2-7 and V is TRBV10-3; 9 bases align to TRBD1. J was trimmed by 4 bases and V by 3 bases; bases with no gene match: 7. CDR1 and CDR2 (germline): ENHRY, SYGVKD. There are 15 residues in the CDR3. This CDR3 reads CAISDSDRGSYEQYF. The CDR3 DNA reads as TGTGCCATCAGTGATTCCGACAGGGGGTCGTACGAGCAGTACTTC.

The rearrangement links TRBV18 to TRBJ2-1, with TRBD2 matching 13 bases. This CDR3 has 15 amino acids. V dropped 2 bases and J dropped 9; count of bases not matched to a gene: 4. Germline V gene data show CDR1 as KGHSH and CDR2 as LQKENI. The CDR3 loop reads CASSPTSGRAPEQFF. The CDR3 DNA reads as TGTGCCAGCTCACCAACTAGCGGGAGGGCCCCTGAGCAGTTCTTC. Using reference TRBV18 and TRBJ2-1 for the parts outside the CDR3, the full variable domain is NAGVMQNPRHLVRRRGQEARLRCSPMKGHSHVYWYRQLPEEGLKFMVYLQKENIIDESGMPKERFSAEFPKEGPSILRIQQVVRGDSAAYFCASSPTSGRAPEQFFGPGTRLTVL.

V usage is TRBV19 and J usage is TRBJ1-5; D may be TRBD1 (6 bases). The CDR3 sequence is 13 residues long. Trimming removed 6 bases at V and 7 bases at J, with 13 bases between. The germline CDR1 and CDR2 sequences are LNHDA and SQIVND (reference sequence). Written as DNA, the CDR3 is TGTGCCAGTAGCGAAAGGGGGGGGCAGCCCCAGCATTTT. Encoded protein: CASSERGGQPQHF.

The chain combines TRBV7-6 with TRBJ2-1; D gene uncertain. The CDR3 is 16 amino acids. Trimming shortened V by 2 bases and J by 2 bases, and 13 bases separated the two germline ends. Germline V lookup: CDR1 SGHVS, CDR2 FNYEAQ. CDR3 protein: CASSLTGQIAYNEQFF. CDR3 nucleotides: TGTGCCAGCAGCTTAACTGGGCAGATAGCCTACAATGAGCAGTTCTTC.

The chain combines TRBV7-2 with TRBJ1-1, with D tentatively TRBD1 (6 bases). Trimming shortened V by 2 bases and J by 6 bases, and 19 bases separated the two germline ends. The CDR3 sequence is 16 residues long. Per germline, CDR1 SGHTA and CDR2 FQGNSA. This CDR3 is CASSLNIGGLEAEAFF. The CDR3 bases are TGTGCCAGCAGCTTAAATATAGGGGGGCTGGAGGCTGAAGCTTTCTTT.

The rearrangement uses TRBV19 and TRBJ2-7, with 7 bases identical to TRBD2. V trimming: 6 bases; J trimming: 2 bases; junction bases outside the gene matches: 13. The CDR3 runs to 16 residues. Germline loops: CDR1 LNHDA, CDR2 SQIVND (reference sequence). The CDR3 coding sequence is TGTGCCAGTAGCGGTATACGGGCGGGAGATCCCTACGAGCAGTACTTC. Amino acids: CASSGIRAGDPYEQYF.

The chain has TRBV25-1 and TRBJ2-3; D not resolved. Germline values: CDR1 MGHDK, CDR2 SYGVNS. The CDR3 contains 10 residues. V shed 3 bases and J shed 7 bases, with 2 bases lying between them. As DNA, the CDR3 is TGTGCCAGCAGTGATAATACGCAGTATTTT. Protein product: CASSDNTQYF.

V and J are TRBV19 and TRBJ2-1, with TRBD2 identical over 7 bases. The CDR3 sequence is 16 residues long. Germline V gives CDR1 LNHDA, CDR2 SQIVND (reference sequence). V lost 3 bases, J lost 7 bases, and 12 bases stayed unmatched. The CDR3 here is CASSMSRAGVGNEQFF. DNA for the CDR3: TGTGCCAGTAGTATGTCTCGGGCGGGAGTGGGGAATGAGCAGTTCTTC.

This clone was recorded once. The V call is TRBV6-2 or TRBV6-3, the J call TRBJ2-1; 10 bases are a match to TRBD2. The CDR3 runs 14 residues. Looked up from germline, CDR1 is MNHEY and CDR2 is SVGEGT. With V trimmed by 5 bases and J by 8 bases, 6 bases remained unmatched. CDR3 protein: CASSEREGPYEQFF. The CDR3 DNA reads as TGTGCCAGCAGTGAGCGGGAGGGCCCCTATGAGCAGTTCTTC.

DNA for the CDR3: TGTGCCAGTCAAACCGGGACAGGGGTATCGGTGAATCAGCCCCAGCATTTT. Amino acids: CASQTGTGVSVNQPQHF. The chain uses TRBV19 and TRBJ1-5, with 10 bases fitting TRBD1. The CDR3 extends over 17 amino acids. Germline V gene data show CDR1 as LNHDA and CDR2 as SQIVND (reference sequence). Losses at the gene ends were 8 bases for V and 4 bases for J; bases not matched to a gene: 14.

This CDR3 reads CASSLSGTGGYEQYF. CDR3 DNA sequence: TGTGCCAGCAGTTTATCGGGGACAGGGGGGTACGAGCAGTACTTC. The rearrangement joins TRBV28 to TRBJ2-7, with 11 bases lining up with TRBD1. The CDR3 runs to 15 residues. V shed 1 base, J shed 4 bases, and the junction held 3 bases outside the gene matches. In germline, CDR1 is MDHEN, CDR2 SYDVKM. The full variable domain, in which reference TRBV28 and TRBJ2-7 provide the parts outside the CDR3, is DVKVTQSSRYLVKRTGEKVFLECVQDMDHENMFWYRQDPGLGLRLIYFSYDVKMKEKGDIPEGYSVSREKKERFSLILESASTNQTSMYLCASSLSGTGGYEQYFGPGTRLTVT.

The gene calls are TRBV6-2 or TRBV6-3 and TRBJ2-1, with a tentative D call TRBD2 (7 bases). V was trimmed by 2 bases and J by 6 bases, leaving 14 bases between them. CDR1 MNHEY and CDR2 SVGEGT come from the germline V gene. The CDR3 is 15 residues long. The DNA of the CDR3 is TGTGCCAGCAGTTACGGGGGGGGGCCTTCCAATGAGCAGTTCTTC. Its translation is CASSYGGGPSNEQFF.

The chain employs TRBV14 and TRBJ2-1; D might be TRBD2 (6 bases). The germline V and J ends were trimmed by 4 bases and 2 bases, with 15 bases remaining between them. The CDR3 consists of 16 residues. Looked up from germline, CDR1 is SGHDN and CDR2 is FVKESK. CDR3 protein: CASSPDVGRTYNEQFF. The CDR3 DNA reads TGTGCCAGCAGCCCCGATGTGGGGAGGACCTACAATGAGCAGTTCTTC.

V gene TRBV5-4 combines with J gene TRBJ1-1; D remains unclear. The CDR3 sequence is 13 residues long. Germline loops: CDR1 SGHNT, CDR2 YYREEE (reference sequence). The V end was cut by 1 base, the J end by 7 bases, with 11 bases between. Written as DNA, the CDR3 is TGTGCCAGCAGCTTGCCCCAGTCGTTTGAAGCTTTCTTT. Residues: CASSLPQSFEAFF.

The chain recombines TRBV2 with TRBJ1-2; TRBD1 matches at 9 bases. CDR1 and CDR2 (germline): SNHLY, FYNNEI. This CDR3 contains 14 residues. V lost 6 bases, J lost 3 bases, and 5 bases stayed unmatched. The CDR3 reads CASSIQGADYGYTF. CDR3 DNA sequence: TGTGCCAGCAGCATACAGGGGGCGGACTATGGCTACACCTTC.

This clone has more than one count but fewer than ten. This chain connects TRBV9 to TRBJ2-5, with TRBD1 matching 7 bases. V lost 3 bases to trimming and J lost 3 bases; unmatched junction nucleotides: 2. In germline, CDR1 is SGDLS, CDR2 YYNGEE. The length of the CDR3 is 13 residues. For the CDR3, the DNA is TGTGCCAGCAGCGCCGGGACAGAAGAGACCCAGTACTTC. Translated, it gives CASSAGTEETQYF.

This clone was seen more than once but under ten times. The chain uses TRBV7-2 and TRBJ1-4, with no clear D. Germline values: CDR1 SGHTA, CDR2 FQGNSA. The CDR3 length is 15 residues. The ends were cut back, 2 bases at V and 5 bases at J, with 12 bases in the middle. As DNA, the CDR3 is TGTGCCAGCAGCTTACTTAGGGCGGAAAATGAAAAACTGTTTTTT. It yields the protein CASSLLRAENEKLFF. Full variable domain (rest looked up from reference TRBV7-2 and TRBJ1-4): GAGVSQSPSNKVTEKGKDVELRCDPISGHTALYWYRQSLGQGLEFLIYFQGNSAPDKSGLPSDRFSAERTGGSVSTLTIQRTQQEDSAVYLCASSLLRAENEKLFFGSGTQLSVL.

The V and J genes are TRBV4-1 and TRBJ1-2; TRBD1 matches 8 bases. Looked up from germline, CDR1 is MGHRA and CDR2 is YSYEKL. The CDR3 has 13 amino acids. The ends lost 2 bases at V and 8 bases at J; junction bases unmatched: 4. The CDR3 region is CASSQHTGGGYTF. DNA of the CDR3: TGCGCCAGCAGCCAACACACAGGGGGGGGCTACACCTTC.

DNA for the CDR3: TGTGCCAGCAGCTGGGGGGAAGAGACCCAGTACTTC. It specifies CASSWGEETQYF. The gene calls are TRBV13 and TRBJ2-5; a weak D match, TRBD2 (6 bases). This CDR3 contains 12 residues. Trimming cost V 4 bases and J 3 bases, with 6 bases left between them. CDR1 and CDR2 from the germline V gene are PRHDT and FYEKMQ (reference sequence).

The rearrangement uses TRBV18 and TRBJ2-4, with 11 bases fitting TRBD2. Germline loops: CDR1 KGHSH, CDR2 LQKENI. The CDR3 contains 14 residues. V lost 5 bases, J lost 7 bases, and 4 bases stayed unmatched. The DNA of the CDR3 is TGTGCCAGCTCAACTAGCGGGGGTTGGAACATTCAGTACTTC. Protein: CASSTSGGWNIQYF.

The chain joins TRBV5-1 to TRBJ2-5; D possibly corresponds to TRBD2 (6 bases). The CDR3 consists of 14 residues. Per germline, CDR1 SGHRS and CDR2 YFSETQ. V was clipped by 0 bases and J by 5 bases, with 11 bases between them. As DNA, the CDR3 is TGCGCCAGCAGCTTGGGCGGGGACTCGGAGACCCAGTACTTC. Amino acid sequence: CASSLGGDSETQYF.

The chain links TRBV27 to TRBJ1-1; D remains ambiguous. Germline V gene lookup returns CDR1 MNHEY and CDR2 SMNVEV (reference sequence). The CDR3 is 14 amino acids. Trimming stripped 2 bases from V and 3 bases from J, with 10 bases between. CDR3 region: CASSLGPGYTEAFF. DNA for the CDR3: TGTGCCAGCAGTTTAGGCCCAGGATACACTGAAGCTTTCTTT.

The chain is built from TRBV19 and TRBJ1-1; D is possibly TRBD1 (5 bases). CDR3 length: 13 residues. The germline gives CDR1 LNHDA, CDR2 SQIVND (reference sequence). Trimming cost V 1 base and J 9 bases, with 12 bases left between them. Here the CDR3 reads CASSIVAGEQAFF. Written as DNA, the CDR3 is TGTGCCAGTAGTATAGTAGCGGGGGAACAAGCTTTCTTT.

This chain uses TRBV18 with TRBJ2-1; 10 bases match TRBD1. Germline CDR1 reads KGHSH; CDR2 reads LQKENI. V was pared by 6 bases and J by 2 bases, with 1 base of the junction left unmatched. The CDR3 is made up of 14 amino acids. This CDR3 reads CASSGQGAYNEQFF. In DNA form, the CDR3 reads TGTGCCAGCTCCGGACAGGGGGCCTACAATGAGCAGTTCTTC.